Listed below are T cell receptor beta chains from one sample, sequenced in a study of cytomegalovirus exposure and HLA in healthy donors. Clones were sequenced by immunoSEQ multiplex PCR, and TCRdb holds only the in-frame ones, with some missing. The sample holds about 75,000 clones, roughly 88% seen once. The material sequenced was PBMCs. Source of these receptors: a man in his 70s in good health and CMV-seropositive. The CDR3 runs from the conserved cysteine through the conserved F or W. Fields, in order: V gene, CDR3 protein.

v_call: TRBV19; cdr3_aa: CASPTQGLGESTEAFF
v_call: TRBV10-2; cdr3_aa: CASSLLRGTGELFF
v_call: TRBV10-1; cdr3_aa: CASNPGQGGTGELFF
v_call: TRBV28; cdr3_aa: CASSNNQGAPGNTIYF
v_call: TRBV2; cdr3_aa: CASSEALRDRNSPLHF
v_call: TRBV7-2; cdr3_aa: CASSLEASSGSTISYEQYF
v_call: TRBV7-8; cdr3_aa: CASSFTGALNSPLHF
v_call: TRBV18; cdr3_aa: CASSPSTGGNEKLFF
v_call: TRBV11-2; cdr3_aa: CASSFLDSRGTGELFF
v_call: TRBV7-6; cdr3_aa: CASSTRTGPTGELFF
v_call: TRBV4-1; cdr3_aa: CASSQGTNSGNTIYF
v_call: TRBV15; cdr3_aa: CATSRAGGYTDTQYF
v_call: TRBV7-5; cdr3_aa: CVRSATPGLAGPEQYF
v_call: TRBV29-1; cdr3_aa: CSVSDTYEQYF
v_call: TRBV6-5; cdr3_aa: CASSYSTPLAGYTF
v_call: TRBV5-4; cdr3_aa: CASSLGAGGMAYGYTF
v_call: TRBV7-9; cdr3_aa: CASSLDSGGYNEQFF
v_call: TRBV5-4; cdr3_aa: CASSPNLAGGPSTGELFF
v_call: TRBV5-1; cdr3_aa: CASSNGGNQPQHF
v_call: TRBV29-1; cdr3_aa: CSVTSGSVGEQYF
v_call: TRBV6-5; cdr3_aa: CASRIAGGNTGELFF
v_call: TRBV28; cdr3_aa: CASSSPKGQVVDTQYF
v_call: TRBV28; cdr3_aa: CASSLWQENTEAFF
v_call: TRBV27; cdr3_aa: CASSKQGIGQPQHF
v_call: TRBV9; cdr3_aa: CASSVAGETETQYF